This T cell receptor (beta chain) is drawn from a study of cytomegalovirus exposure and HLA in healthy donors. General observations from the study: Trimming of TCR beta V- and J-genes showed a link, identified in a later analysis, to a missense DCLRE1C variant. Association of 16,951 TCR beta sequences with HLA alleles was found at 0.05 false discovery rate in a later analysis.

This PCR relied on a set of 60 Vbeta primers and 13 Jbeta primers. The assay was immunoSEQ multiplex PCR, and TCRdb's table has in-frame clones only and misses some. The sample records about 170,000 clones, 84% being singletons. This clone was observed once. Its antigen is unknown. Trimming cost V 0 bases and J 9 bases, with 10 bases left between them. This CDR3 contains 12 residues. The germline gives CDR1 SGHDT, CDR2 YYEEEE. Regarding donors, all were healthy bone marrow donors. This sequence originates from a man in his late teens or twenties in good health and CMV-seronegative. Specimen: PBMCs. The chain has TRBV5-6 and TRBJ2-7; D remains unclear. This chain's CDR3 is CASSLGLEVQYF. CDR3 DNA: TGTGCCAGCAGCTTGGGGCTCGAGGTGCAGTACTTC.